The sample holds a few counts of the clone carrying this T cell receptor beta chain. This specimen belongs to a study of CD8 T cells in Susac syndrome. Random hexamers were used to reverse transcribe the RNA input (roughly 0.5 to 1 ug). TCRdb used MiXCR to reprocess the immunoSEQ multiplex PCR reads, holding one entry per CDR3 protein. The data contain around 280,000 distinct CDR3 sequences, about 88% of them singletons. This sequence was found in a human donor with multiple sclerosis. Sequencing input: CD8+ T cells from PBMCs.

CDR3 protein: CASSYRRLNSPLHF. The CDR3 DNA reads TGTGCCAGCAGTTATCGACGTCTCAATTCACCCCTCCACTTT. This rearrangement joins TRBV6-5 to TRBJ1-6; the D is unclear. The V end lost 3 bases, the J end lost 7 bases, and 10 bases lay between the germline ends. The V gene's germline CDR1 is MNHEY and CDR2 SVGAGI. The CDR3 has 14 amino acids.